This entry lists 27 T cell receptor beta chains sequenced from one sample in a study of CD8 T cells in ankylosing spondylitis. Findings of the study overall: Characteristic, it appeared, of ankylosing spondylitis blood was a TCR beta motif of fewer than 10 highly homologous variants.

Their cognate antigens are unknown. TCRdb re-derived calls from the 5' RACE reads in MiXCR, one entry per CDR3 protein. Here the sample spans under 550,000 distinct CDR3 sequences, around 26% being singletons. Input material: blood, either unsorted or a sorted T cell fraction (not recorded which). These receptors all stem from a male donor with ankylosing spondylitis.

The V call is TRBV11-2, the J call TRBJ2-3; D possibly uses TRBD1 or TRBD2 (5 bases each). CDR3 length: 15 amino acids. The germline V gene has CDR1 SGHAT and CDR2 FQNNGV. V shed 7 bases and J shed 0 bases, with 14 bases lying between them. CDR3 sequence reads: CASTPSGRSTDTQYF. The CDR3 DNA reads TGTGCCAGCACCCCTTCGGGACGGAGCACAGATACGCAGTATTTT.

This clonotype showed up just a few times. The chain recombines TRBV12-3 or TRBV12-4 with TRBJ1-2; TRBD1 matches 7 bases. This CDR3 has 13 residues. The V and J ends lost 2 bases and 8 bases, in that order; junction bases with no gene match: 5. The CDR3 DNA sequence: TGTGCCAGCAGTTTACGGACAGGAGGGGGCTACACCTTC. The encoded protein is CASSLRTGGGYTF.

This clonotype has just a few counts. The chain joins TRBV20-1 to TRBJ1-4, with 10 bases lining up with TRBD1. The CDR3 covers 13 residues. CDR1 DFQATT and CDR2 SNEGSKA come from the germline V gene (reference sequence). V trimming: 5 bases; J trimming: 6 bases; junction bases outside the gene matches: 3. The CDR3 is CSAPGTGDEKLFF. The DNA of the CDR3 is TGCAGTGCTCCCGGGACAGGGGATGAAAAACTGTTTTTT.

The CDR3 here is CASSVEGLTNYGYTF. The CDR3 DNA is TGTGCCAGCAGCGTAGAAGGGTTAACCAACTATGGCTACACCTTC. V and J are TRBV9 and TRBJ1-2; D unresolved. V was cut by 0 bases and J by 2 bases, with 11 bases left in between. The germline CDR1 and CDR2 sequences are SGDLS and YYNGEE. The CDR3 covers 15 residues.

The chain combines TRBV5-1 with TRBJ1-4; D not certain. The ends were cut back, 0 bases at V and 0 bases at J, with 6 bases in the middle. Per the germline V gene, CDR1 is SGHRS and CDR2 is YFSETQ. There are 15 residues in the CDR3. CDR3 region: CASSLGPATNEKLFF. Here the CDR3 DNA reads TGCGCCAGCAGCTTGGGACCCGCAACTAATGAAAAACTGTTTTTT. Full variable domain (missing parts from reference TRBV5-1 and TRBJ1-4): KAGVTQTPRYLIKTRGQQVTLSCSPISGHRSVSWYQQTPGQGLQFLFEYFSETQRNKGNFPGRFSGRQFSNSRSEMNVSTLELGDSALYLCASSLGPATNEKLFFGSGTQLSVL.

This clonotype was recorded a few times. The J gene is TRBJ2-4, the V gene TRBV20-1; D might be TRBD1 or TRBD2, each matching 5 bases. Trimming removed 6 bases from V and 6 bases from J, with 12 bases in between. CDR3 length equals 12 residues. Germline V gives CDR1 DFQATT, CDR2 SNEGSKA (reference sequence). The CDR3 region has the DNA TGCAGTGCCGACCGGGACGGAAACATTCAGTACTTC. It encodes CSADRDGNIQYF.

This clonotype was seen a few times. CDR3 sequence: CASSPYRDYNSPLHF. The CDR3 DNA reads as TGCGCCAGCAGCCCATACAGGGATTATAATTCACCCCTCCACTTT. The V gene is TRBV4-1, the J gene TRBJ1-6; possibly TRBD1 for D (6 bases). Trimming cost V 4 bases and J 4 bases, with 11 bases left between them. The germline CDR1 and CDR2 sequences are MGHRA and YSYEKL. This CDR3 contains 15 residues.

The CDR3 nucleotides are TGTGCCTGGAGTTTGGGCGGGAGGGCCCACGAGCAGTACTTC. This sequence encodes CAWSLGGRAHEQYF. The chain carries TRBV30 and TRBJ2-7, with TRBD2 identical over 9 bases. The CDR3 has 14 residues. Germline V gene data show CDR1 as GTSNPN and CDR2 as SVGIG (reference sequence). The V gene end was trimmed by 2 bases and the J gene end by 5 bases; junction bases not matched to a gene: 7.

V and J are TRBV7-8 and TRBJ1-2; D unresolved. Germline V gene sequence: CDR1 SGHVS, CDR2 FQNEAQ. The CDR3 totals 14 residues. V dropped 1 base and J dropped 3 bases, with 9 bases sitting between them. CDR3 bases: TGTGCCAGCAGCTTAGAGGAGTGGGACTATGGCTACACCTTC. Its protein product is CASSLEEWDYGYTF. The whole variable domain, filled in from reference TRBV7-8 and TRBJ1-2, reads GAGVSQSPRYKVAKRGQDVALRCDPISGHVSLFWYQQALGQGPEFLTYFQNEAQLDKSGLPSDRFFAERPEGSVSTLKIQRTQQEDSAVYLCASSLEEWDYGYTFGSGTRLTVV.

The chain's CDR3 is CSAVTGTNSPLHF. The CDR3 DNA reads TGCAGTGCAGTAACAGGGACCAATTCACCCCTCCACTTT. V is TRBV20-1 and J is TRBJ1-6, with D perhaps matching TRBD1 (6 bases). The length of the CDR3 is 13 residues. CDR1 DFQATT and CDR2 SNEGSKA come from the germline V gene (reference sequence). Trimming stripped 6 bases from V and 7 bases from J, with 13 bases between.

This rearrangement joins TRBV24-1 to TRBJ2-2; TRBD1 matches 12 bases. The V segment lost 5 bases and the J segment 6 bases; nucleotides outside the gene matches: 3. The germline gives CDR1 KGHDR, CDR2 SFDVKD. The CDR3 totals 15 residues. Here the CDR3 reads CATSGGQGAAGELFF. CDR3 DNA sequence: TGTGCCACCAGTGGGGGACAGGGGGCCGCCGGGGAGCTGTTTTTT.

The rearrangement joins TRBV12-3 or TRBV12-4 to TRBJ1-3; 9 bases are shared with TRBD1. This CDR3 comprises 15 residues. V lost 5 bases to trimming and J lost 2 bases; unmatched junction nucleotides: 4. CDR3 loop: CASSQGQGAGNTIYF. CDR3 sequence (DNA): TGTGCCAGCAGTCAGGGACAGGGTGCTGGAAACACCATATATTTT.

This clonotype was observed at least ten times. This sequence joins TRBV11-2 and TRBJ2-7; TRBD2 aligns across 8 bases. CDR1 is SGHAT, CDR2 FQNNGV, per germline. CDR3 length: 14 amino acids. V trimming: 5 bases; J trimming: 6 bases; junction bases outside the gene matches: 9. CDR3 nucleotide sequence: TGTGCCAGCAGCCCGGGAGTAGCGGGATCCGAGCAGTACTTC. Its translation is CASSPGVAGSEQYF.

The genes are TRBV12-3 or TRBV12-4 and TRBJ1-4; the D gene is possibly TRBD1 (6 bases). The CDR3 extends over 15 amino acids. Trimming removed 4 bases from V and 8 bases from J, with 17 bases in between. The CDR3 nucleotides are TGTGCCAGCAGTTCACAACAGGGAGTGGAGGAAAAACTGTTTTTT. Amino acid sequence: CASSSQQGVEEKLFF.

The V gene is TRBV6-6, the J gene TRBJ2-7; no firm D call. The CDR3 is 13 residues long. CDR1 and CDR2 from the germline V gene are MNHNY and SVGAGI (reference sequence). The V and J ends lost 2 bases and 4 bases respectively, with 9 bases between them. The CDR3 loop reads CASSYEATYEQYF. CDR3 bases: TGTGCCAGCAGTTACGAGGCGACTTACGAGCAGTACTTC.

The rearrangement links TRBV15 to TRBJ2-5; D may be TRBD1 (6 bases). The CDR3 has 14 amino acids. Trimming stripped 3 bases from V and 4 bases from J, with 12 bases between. Germline V gene sequence: CDR1 LNHNV, CDR2 YYDKDF (reference sequence). The CDR3 DNA is TGTGCCACCAGCAGGGGGACATGGGCAGAGACCCAGTACTTC. It is translated as CATSRGTWAETQYF.

This clonotype has more than one count but fewer than ten. The chain couples TRBV5-6 to TRBJ2-3; possibly TRBD2 for D (6 bases). In germline, CDR1 is SGHDT, CDR2 YYEEEE. Trimming cost V 6 bases and J 2 bases, with 10 bases left between them. This CDR3 spans 13 amino acids. The chain's CDR3 is CASTRGATDTQYF. CDR3 DNA: TGTGCCAGCACCCGCGGGGCCACAGATACGCAGTATTTT.

This clonotype showed up just a few times. The chain uses TRBV5-1 and TRBJ1-6, with D perhaps matching TRBD1 (6 bases). The CDR3 loop spans 14 amino acids. Germline lookup yields CDR1 SGHRS and CDR2 YFSETQ. Trimming stripped 4 bases from V and 7 bases from J, with 12 bases between. CDR3 region: CASSPLGQNSPLHF. CDR3 in DNA: TGCGCCAGCAGCCCTCTAGGACAGAATTCACCCCTCCACTTT.

V gene TRBV24-1 combines with J gene TRBJ1-5; perhaps TRBD1 as D (5 bases). V dropped 1 base and J dropped 7 bases, with 7 bases sitting between them. CDR1 is KGHDR, CDR2 SFDVKD, per germline. The CDR3 length is 13 residues. The CDR3 is CATSDFGGQPQHF. DNA of the CDR3: TGTGCCACCAGTGATTTTGGGGGGCAGCCCCAGCATTTT.

The chain recombines TRBV24-1 with TRBJ2-1; D is unresolved. Trimming shortened V by 3 bases and J by 7 bases, and 15 bases separated the two germline ends. CDR1 is KGHDR, CDR2 SFDVKD, per germline. CDR3 length: 15 residues. The chain's CDR3 is CATSDLTRSVNEQFF. The CDR3 DNA reads TGTGCCACCAGTGATCTGACCCGATCCGTAAATGAGCAGTTCTTC.

The table lists this clonotype with a few counts. The CDR3 spells CASSPLDSHNYGYTF. DNA for the CDR3: TGTGCCAGCAGCCCCCTCGACAGCCATAACTATGGCTACACCTTC. The chain links TRBV14 to TRBJ1-2; weak D call: TRBD1 (5 bases). Germline CDR1 reads SGHDN; CDR2 reads FVKESK. The CDR3 spans 15 residues. The ends were cut back, 4 bases at V and 1 base at J, with 13 bases in the middle. The full variable domain, in which reference TRBV14 and TRBJ1-2 provide the parts outside the CDR3, is EAGVTQFPSHSVIEKGQTVTLRCDPISGHDNLYWYRRVMGKEIKFLLHFVKESKQDESGMPNNRFLAERTGGTYSTLKVQPAELEDSGVYFCASSPLDSHNYGYTFGSGTRLTVV.

The chain carries TRBV5-1 and TRBJ1-1; TRBD1 might be the D (5 bases). The CDR3 consists of 14 residues. Trimming removed 2 bases at V and 6 bases at J, with 14 bases between. Germline V lookup: CDR1 SGHRS, CDR2 YFSETQ. For the CDR3, the DNA is TGCGCCAGCAGCTTTGGACATTTTTTATCTGAAGCTTTCTTT. It translates to CASSFGHFLSEAFF.

This clonotype has only a few counts. The gene calls are TRBV25-1 and TRBJ1-2, with unresolved D. The CDR3 consists of 13 residues. Trimming took off 6 bases at V and 7 bases at J, with 15 bases between the two ends. Germline CDR1 MGHDK, CDR2 SYGVNS. CDR3 sequence reads: CASSVEVYSGYTF. The CDR3 DNA is TGTGCCAGCAGCGTGGAGGTTTATAGTGGCTACACCTTC.

This clonotype was seen only a few times. The chain employs TRBV30 and TRBJ1-6, with D possibly being TRBD1 (6 bases). Trimming removed 2 bases from V and 10 bases from J, with 12 bases in between. Germline-derived CDR1 and CDR2 are GTSNPN and SVGIG (reference sequence). This CDR3 is 13 amino acids long. CDR3 sequence (DNA): TGTGCCTGGAGTTCAAGGGGGTTGTCACCCCTCCACTTT. As protein: CAWSSRGLSPLHF. The full variable domain, with the rest looked up from reference TRBV30 and TRBJ1-6, is SQTIHQWPATLVQPVGSPLSLECTVEGTSNPNLYWYRQAAGRGLQLLFYSVGIGQISSEVPQNLSASRPQDRQFILSSKKLLLSDSGFYLCAWSSRGLSPLHFGNGTRLTVT.

This clonotype occurred a few times. The gene calls are TRBV6-5 and TRBJ2-2, with TRBD1 identical over 7 bases. Trimming cost V 2 bases and J 4 bases; bases outside gene matches: 7. The CDR3 runs 16 residues. CDR1 is MNHEY, CDR2 SVGAGI, per germline. This chain's CDR3 is CASSYLAGGSTGELFF. For the CDR3, the DNA is TGTGCCAGCAGTTACCTTGCAGGGGGAAGCACCGGGGAGCTGTTTTTT.

This clonotype was observed at least ten times. This sequence joins TRBV12-3 or TRBV12-4 and TRBJ2-1, with D unclear. The CDR3 is made up of 11 amino acids. V lost 3 bases to trimming and J lost 7 bases, with 4 bases between them. The CDR3 DNA follows: TGTGCCAGCAGTTTTTTTAATGAGCAGTTCTTC. It specifies CASSFFNEQFF.

This chain joins TRBV7-9 and TRBJ2-7; 10 nucleotides agree with TRBD1. CDR1 is SEHNR and CDR2 is FQNEAQ in the germline V gene (reference sequence). V lost 1 base, J lost 7 bases, and 1 base stayed unmatched. This CDR3 is 13 amino acids long. The DNA of the CDR3 is TGTGCCAGCAGCTTAGGGGACAGGGGAGAGCAGTACTTC. This gives the protein CASSLGDRGEQYF.